This T cell receptor beta chain was observed in a study of pediatric ulcerative colitis. Generated by immunoSEQ multiplex PCR, the TCRdb table keeps only in-frame clones and is missing some. The sample has approximately 60,000 clones; roughly nine tenths are singletons. This clone was seen once. This sequence originates from a boy between 5 and 17 years old with severe ulcerative colitis. Sequencing was carried out using blood.

CDR3 nucleotides: TGCGCCAGCCGACCCATTAACAGACAGAACACCGGGGAGCTGTTTTTT. Amino acids: CASRPINRQNTGELFF. This sequence joins TRBV5-1 and TRBJ2-2; D is ambiguous. Trimming cost V 7 bases and J 1 base, with 17 bases left between them. The CDR3 has 16 residues. The V gene's germline CDR1 is SGHRS and CDR2 YFSETQ.